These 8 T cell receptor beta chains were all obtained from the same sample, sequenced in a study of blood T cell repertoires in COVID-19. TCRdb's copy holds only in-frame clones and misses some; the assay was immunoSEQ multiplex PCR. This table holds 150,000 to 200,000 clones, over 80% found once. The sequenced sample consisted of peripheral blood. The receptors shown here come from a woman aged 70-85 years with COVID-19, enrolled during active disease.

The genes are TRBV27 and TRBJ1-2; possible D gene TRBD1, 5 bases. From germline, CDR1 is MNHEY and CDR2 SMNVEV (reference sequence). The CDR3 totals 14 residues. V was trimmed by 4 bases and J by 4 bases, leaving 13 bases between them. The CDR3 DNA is TGTGCCAGCAGTTCGGGGGGAGGGTCCTATGGCTACACCTTC. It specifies CASSSGGGSYGYTF.

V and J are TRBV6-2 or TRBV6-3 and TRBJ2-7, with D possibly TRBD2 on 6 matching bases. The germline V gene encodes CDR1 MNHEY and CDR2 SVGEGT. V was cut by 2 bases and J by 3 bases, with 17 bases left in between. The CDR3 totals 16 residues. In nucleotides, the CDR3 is TGTGCCAGCAGTTACAGGTCCGGAGGGTCCTACTACGAGCAGTACTTC. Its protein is CASSYRSGGSYYEQYF.

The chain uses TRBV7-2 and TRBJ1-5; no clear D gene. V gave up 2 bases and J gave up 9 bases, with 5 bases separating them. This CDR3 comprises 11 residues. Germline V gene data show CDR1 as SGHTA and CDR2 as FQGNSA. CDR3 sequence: CASSLSGPQHF. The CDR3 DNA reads TGTGCCAGCAGCTTATCCGGGCCCCAGCATTTT.

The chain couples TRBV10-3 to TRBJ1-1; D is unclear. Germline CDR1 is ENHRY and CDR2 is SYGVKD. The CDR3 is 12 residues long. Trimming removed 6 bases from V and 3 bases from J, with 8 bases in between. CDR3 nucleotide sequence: TGTGCCATCAGGCGAGAGGACACTGAAGCTTTCTTT. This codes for CAIRREDTEAFF.

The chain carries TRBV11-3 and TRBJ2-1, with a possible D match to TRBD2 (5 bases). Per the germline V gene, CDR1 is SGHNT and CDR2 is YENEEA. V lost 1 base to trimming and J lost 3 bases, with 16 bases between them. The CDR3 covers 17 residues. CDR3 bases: TGTGCCAGCAGCTTAGGGGTTAGCGCCGTAGACTACAATGAGCAGTTCTTC. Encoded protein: CASSLGVSAVDYNEQFF.

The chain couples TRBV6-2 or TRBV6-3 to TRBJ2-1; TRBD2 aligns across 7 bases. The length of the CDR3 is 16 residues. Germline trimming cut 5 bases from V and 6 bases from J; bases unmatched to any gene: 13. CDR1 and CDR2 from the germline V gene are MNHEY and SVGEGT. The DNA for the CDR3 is TGTGCCAGCAGTGCTCTCGGACTAGGGAAGAGCAATGAGCAGTTCTTC. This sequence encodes CASSALGLGKSNEQFF.

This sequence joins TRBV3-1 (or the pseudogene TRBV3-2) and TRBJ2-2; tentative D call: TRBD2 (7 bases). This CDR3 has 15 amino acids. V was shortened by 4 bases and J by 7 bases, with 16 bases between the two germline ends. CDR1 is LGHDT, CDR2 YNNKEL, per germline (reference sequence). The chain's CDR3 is CASSPDGGGGGELFF. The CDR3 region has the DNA TGTGCCAGCAGCCCAGACGGAGGGGGGGGCGGGGAGCTGTTTTTT.

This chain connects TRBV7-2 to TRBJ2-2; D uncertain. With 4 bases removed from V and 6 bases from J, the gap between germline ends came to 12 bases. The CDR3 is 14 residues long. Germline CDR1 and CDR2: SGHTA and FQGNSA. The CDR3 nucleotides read TGTGCCAGCAGCTCCCCCCAGTTACCCGGGGAGCTGTTTTTT. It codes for CASSSPQLPGELFF.